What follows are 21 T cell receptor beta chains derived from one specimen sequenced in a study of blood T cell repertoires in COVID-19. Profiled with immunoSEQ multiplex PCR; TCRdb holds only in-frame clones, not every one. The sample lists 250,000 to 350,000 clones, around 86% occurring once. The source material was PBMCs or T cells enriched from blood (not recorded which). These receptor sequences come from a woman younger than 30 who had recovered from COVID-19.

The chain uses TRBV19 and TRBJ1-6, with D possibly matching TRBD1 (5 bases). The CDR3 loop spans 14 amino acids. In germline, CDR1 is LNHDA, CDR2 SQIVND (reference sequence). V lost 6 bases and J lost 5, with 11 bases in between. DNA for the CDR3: TGTGCCAGTAGACCGGGACTTAATAATTCACCCCTCCACTTT. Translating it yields CASRPGLNNSPLHF.

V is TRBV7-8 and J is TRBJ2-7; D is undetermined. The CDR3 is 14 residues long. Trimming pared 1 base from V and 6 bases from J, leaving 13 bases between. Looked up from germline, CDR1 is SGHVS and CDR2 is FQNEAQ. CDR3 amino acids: CASSLELSTREQYF. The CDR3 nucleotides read TGTGCCAGCAGCTTAGAGTTATCGACTCGCGAGCAGTACTTC.

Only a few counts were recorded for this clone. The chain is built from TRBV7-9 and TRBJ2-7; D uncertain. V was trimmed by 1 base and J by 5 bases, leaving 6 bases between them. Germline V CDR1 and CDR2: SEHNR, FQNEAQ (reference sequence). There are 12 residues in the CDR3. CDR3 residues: CASSLESDEQYF. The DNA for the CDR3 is TGTGCCAGCAGCTTAGAGAGTGACGAGCAGTACTTC.

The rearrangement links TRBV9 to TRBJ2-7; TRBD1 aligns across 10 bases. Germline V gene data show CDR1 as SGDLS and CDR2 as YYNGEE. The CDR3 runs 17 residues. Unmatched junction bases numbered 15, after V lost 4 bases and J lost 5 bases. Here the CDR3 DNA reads TGTGCCAGCAGCTTATACTTACGGGGGACAGGGGTTAACGAGCAGTACTTC. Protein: CASSLYLRGTGVNEQYF.

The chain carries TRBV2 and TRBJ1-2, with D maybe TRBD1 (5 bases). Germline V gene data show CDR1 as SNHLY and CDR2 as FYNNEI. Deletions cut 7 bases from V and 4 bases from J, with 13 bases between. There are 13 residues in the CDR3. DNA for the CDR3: TGTGCCAGCAACCGGGGGGAGGGCTATGGCTACACCTTC. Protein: CASNRGEGYGYTF.

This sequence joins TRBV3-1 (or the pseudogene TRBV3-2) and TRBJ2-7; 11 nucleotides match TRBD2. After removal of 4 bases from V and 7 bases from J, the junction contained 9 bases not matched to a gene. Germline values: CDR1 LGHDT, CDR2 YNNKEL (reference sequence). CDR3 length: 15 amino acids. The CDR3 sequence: CASSLRLAGQGEQYF. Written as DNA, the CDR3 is TGTGCCAGCAGCCTGCGACTAGCGGGACAGGGTGAGCAGTACTTC.

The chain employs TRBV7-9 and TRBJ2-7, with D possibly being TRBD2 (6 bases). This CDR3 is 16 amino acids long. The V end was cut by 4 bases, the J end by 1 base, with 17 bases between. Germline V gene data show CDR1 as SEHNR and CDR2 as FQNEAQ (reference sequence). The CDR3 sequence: CASSSPRGSPSYEQYF. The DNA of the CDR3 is TGTGCCAGCAGCTCACCGCGGGGCAGCCCTTCCTACGAGCAGTACTTC. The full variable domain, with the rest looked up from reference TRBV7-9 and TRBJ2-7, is DTGVSQNPRHKITKRGQNVTFRCDPISEHNRLYWYRQTLGQGPEFLTYFQNEAQLEKSRLLSDRFSAERPKGSFSTLEIQRTEQGDSAMYLCASSSPRGSPSYEQYFGPGTRLTVT.

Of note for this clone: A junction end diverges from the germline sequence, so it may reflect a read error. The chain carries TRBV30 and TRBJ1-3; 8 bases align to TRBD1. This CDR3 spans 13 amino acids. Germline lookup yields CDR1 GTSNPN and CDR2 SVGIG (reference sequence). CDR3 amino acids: CARRDRTGNTIYF. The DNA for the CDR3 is TGTGCCCGGAGGGACAGGACCGGAAACACCATATATTTT.

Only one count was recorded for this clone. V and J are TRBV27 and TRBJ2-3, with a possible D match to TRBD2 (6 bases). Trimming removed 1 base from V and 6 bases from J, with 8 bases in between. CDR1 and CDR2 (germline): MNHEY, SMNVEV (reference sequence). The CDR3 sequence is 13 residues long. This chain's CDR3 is CASSLFRGDTQYF. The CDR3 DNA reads TGTGCCAGCAGTTTATTTCGGGGGGATACGCAGTATTTT.

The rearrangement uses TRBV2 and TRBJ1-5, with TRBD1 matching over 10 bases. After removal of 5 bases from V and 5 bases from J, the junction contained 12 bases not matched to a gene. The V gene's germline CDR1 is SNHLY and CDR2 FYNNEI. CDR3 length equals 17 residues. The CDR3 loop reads CASSPGQGLGLDQPQHF. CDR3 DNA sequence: TGTGCCAGCAGTCCGGGACAGGGGTTAGGTTTAGATCAGCCCCAGCATTTT.

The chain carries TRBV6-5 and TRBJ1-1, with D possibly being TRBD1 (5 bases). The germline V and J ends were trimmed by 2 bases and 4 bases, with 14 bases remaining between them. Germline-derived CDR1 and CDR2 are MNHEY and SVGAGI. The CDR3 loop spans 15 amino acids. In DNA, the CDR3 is TGTGCCAGCAGTTACGGGGGGGATAAAAGCACTGAAGCTTTCTTT. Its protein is CASSYGGDKSTEAFF.

CDR3 DNA sequence: TGTGCTAGTGTTAATTCCCCGGGACAGAGCTATGGCTACACCTTC. Its protein product is CASVNSPGQSYGYTF. V gene TRBV12-5 combines with J gene TRBJ1-2; 7 bases agree with TRBD1. The CDR3 contains 15 residues. The germline V gene encodes CDR1 LGHNT and CDR2 FRNRAP. V shed 7 bases and J 4 bases; nucleotides not matched to a gene: 12.

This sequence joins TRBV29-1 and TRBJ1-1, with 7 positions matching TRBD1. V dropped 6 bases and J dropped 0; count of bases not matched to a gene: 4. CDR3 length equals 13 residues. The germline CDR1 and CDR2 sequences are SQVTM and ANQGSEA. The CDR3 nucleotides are TGCAGCGTAGAGACAGGGCTGAACACTGAAGCTTTCTTT. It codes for CSVETGLNTEAFF.

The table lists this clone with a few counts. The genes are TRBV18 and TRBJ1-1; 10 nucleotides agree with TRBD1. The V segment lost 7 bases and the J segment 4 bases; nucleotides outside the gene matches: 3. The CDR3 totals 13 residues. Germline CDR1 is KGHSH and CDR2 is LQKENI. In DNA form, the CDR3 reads TGTGCCAGCTTCGGACAGGGGGGCACTGAAGCTTTCTTT. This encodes CASFGQGGTEAFF.

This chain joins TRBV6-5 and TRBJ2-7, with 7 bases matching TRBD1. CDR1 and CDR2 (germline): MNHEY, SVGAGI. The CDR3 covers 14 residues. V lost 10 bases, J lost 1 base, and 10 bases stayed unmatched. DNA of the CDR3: TGTGCCACTGCTAGGACAGGAGAGTCCTACGAGCAGTACTTC. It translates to CATARTGESYEQYF.

The CDR3 DNA follows: TGCGCCACCCAAAAGGGGAGGCAAGAGACCCAGTACTTC. Translated: CATQKGRQETQYF. The rearrangement links TRBV5-1 to TRBJ2-5, with D perhaps matching TRBD2 (6 bases). The germline gives CDR1 SGHRS, CDR2 YFSETQ. The V end was cut by 9 bases, the J end by 2 bases, with 14 bases between. This CDR3 comprises 13 residues.

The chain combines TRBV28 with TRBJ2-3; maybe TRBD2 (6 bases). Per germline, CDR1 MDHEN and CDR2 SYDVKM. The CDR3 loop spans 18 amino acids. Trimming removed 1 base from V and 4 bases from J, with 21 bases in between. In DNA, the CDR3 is TGTGCCAGCAGTTTATATCCCCGGACTACCGGGGGTTCAGATACGCAGTATTTT. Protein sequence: CASSLYPRTTGGSDTQYF.

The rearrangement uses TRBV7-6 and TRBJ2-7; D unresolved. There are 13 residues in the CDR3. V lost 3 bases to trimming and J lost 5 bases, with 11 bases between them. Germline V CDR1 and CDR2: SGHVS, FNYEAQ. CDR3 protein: CASSLGVEDEQYF. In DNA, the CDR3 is TGTGCCAGCAGCTTGGGTGTCGAGGACGAGCAGTACTTC.

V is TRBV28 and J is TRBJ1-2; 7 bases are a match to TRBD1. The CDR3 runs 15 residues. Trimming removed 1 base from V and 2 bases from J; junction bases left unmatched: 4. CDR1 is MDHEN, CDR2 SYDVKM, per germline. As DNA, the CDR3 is TGTGCCAGCAGTTTATACGGACAGGAGAACTATGGCTACACCTTC. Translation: CASSLYGQENYGYTF.

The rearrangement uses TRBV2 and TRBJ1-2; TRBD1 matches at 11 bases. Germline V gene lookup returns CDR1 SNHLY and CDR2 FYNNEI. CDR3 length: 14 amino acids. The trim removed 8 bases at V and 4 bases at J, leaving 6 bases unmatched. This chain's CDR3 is CASLRTGGSYGYTF. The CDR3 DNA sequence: TGTGCCAGCTTGAGGACAGGGGGCAGCTATGGCTACACCTTC.

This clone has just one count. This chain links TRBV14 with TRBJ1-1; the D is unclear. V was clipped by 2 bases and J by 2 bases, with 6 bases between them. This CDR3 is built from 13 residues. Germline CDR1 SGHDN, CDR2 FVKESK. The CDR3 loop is CASSQYLNTEAFF. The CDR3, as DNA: TGTGCCAGCAGCCAATATCTCAACACTGAAGCTTTCTTT. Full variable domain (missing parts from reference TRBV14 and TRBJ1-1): EAGVTQFPSHSVIEKGQTVTLRCDPISGHDNLYWYRRVMGKEIKFLLHFVKESKQDESGMPNNRFLAERTGGTYSTLKVQPAELEDSGVYFCASSQYLNTEAFFGQGTRLTVV.